This TCR beta chain comes out of a study of technical replicates of blood from several donors. The junction had 5 bases not matched to a gene; V was cut back by 3 bases and J by 5 bases. Germline lookup yields CDR1 SGHRS and CDR2 YFSETQ. The CDR3 covers 15 residues. TCRdb's table, derived via immunoSEQ multiplex PCR, lists solely in-frame clones and lacks some. This repertoire shows fewer than 85,000 clones, around 96% found once; its top ten account for approximately 0.32%. The count of this clone is one. The sequence came from a human donor in good health. Material for sequencing was T cells isolated from PBMCs. J is TRBJ2-2 and V is TRBV5-1; 9 nucleotides align to TRBD2. CDR3 nucleotides: TGCGCCAGCAGCTCAACTAGCGGGCCTACCGGGGAGCTGTTTTTT. Its translation: CASSSTSGPTGELFF.